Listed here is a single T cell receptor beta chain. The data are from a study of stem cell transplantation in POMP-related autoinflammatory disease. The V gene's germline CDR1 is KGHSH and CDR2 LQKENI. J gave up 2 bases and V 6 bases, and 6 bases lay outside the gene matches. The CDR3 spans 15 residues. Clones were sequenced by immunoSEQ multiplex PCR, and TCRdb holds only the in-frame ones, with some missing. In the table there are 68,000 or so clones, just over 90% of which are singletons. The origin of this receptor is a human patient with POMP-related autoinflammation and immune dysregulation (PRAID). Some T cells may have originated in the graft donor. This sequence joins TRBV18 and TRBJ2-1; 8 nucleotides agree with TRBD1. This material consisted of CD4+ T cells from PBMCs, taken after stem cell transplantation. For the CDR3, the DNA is TGTGCCAGCTCGCACGGACAGGGCACCTACAATGAGCAGTTCTTC. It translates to CASSHGQGTYNEQFF.